The 18 T cell receptor beta chains reported below all come from one sample, sequenced in a study of radiotherapy plus CTLA-4 blockade in lung cancer. Libraries were prepared by immunoSEQ multiplex PCR; TCRdb keeps only in-frame clonotypes and omits some of them. The data show 75,000 to 80,000 clones, around nine tenths seen once. This specimen consisted of peripheral blood, obtained from a patient treated with radiotherapy plus ipilimumab. The receptors originated from a human donor with non-small cell lung cancer who had stable disease on radiotherapy plus ipilimumab.

The rearrangement joins TRBV5-1 to TRBJ2-2; tentative D call: TRBD2 (5 bases). V was clipped by 1 base and J by 3 bases, with 19 bases between them. Germline CDR1 SGHRS, CDR2 YFSETQ. The CDR3 consists of 18 residues. This CDR3 reads CASSLYASPRPHTGELFF. The CDR3 bases are TGCGCCAGCAGCTTGTATGCTAGCCCCCGCCCCCACACCGGGGAGCTGTTTTTT.

J is TRBJ2-7 and V is TRBV11-2, with 10 bases fitting TRBD2. With 5 bases clipped from V and 2 bases from J, the junction kept 6 bases outside the gene matches. CDR1 and CDR2 (germline): SGHAT, FQNNGV. The CDR3 is made up of 15 amino acids. The CDR3 DNA follows: TGTGCCAGCAGCCAGGGGACTAGCGTTCCCTACGAGCAGTACTTC. Protein: CASSQGTSVPYEQYF.

The rearrangement links TRBV6-4 to TRBJ2-2, with D hard to call. The CDR3 loop spans 13 amino acids. The V and J ends lost 1 base and 6 bases respectively, with 6 bases between them. Germline V CDR1 and CDR2: MRHNA, SNTAGT. CDR3 nucleotides: TGTGCCAGCAGTGACTGGGATTCCGGGGAGCTGTTTTTT. Translation: CASSDWDSGELFF.

A few counts support this clone. Written as DNA, the CDR3 is TGTGCCAGCAGCTTATACGGTAGCAATCAGCCCCAGCATTTT. Protein product: CASSLYGSNQPQHF. The J gene is TRBJ1-5, the V gene TRBV7-2, with D hard to call. V was cut by 2 bases and J by 0 bases, with 5 bases left in between. The CDR3 totals 14 residues. Germline V gene sequence: CDR1 SGHTA, CDR2 FQGNSA.

V is TRBV7-9 and J is TRBJ1-5; D gene uncertain. V was shortened by 3 bases and J by 7 bases, with 13 bases between the two germline ends. The germline V gene has CDR1 SEHNR and CDR2 FQNEAQ (reference sequence). This CDR3 is built from 14 residues. This CDR3 reads CASSFVGPGQPQHF. CDR3 in DNA: TGTGCCAGCAGCTTTGTAGGGCCCGGGCAGCCCCAGCATTTT.

The gene calls are TRBV7-9 and TRBJ1-3; D unclear. The CDR3 sequence is 14 residues long. In germline, CDR1 is SEHNR, CDR2 FQNEAQ (reference sequence). Trimming shortened V by 4 bases and J by 1 base, and 8 bases separated the two germline ends. CDR3 in amino acids: CASSSSSSGNTIYF. The DNA for the CDR3 is TGTGCCAGCAGCTCCAGCAGTTCTGGAAACACCATATATTTT.

J is TRBJ1-2 and V is TRBV30; perhaps TRBD1 as D (5 bases). From germline, CDR1 is GTSNPN and CDR2 SVGIG (reference sequence). This CDR3 is 14 amino acids long. Trimming removed 1 base at V and 6 bases at J, with 15 bases between. The CDR3: CAWSGTSIVNGYTF. The CDR3 DNA reads as TGTGCCTGGAGTGGGACAAGTATCGTGAATGGCTACACCTTC.

The genes are TRBV5-1 and TRBJ2-7; TRBD1 matches at 7 bases. CDR1 is SGHRS, CDR2 YFSETQ, per germline. After removal of 4 bases from V and 2 bases from J, the junction contained 6 bases not matched to a gene. This CDR3 has 14 amino acids. For the CDR3, the DNA is TGCGCCAGCAGCCCCGGGACAGTCACCTACGAGCAGTACTTC. Translation gives CASSPGTVTYEQYF.

This rearrangement joins TRBV9 to TRBJ1-1; D is possibly TRBD1 (6 bases). Trimming pared 6 bases from V and 1 base from J, leaving 16 bases between. The CDR3 runs 15 residues. CDR1 is SGDLS and CDR2 is YYNGEE in the germline V gene. The CDR3 here is CASTPVGGANTEAFF. The CDR3 coding sequence is TGTGCCAGCACCCCCGTTGGGGGGGCGAACACTGAAGCTTTCTTT.

The chain uses TRBV28 and TRBJ1-2; D is uncertain. Trimming left V 5 bases short and J 4 bases short, with 23 bases between. The CDR3 contains 17 residues. Germline V CDR1 and CDR2: MDHEN, SYDVKM. CDR3 sequence (DNA): TGTGCCAGCAGTGCCGAAAAGGATTTGGCGGCTAGCTATGGCTACACCTTC. Translation gives CASSAEKDLAASYGYTF.

The chain combines TRBV9 with TRBJ2-2; 13 nucleotides match TRBD2. The V gene end was trimmed by 3 bases and the J gene end by 6 bases; junction bases not matched to a gene: 11. This CDR3 contains 18 residues. CDR1 is SGDLS, CDR2 YYNGEE, per germline. CDR3 protein: CASSAVPTSGRLAGELFF. The CDR3 DNA follows: TGTGCCAGCAGCGCGGTACCGACTAGCGGGAGGTTGGCCGGGGAGCTGTTTTTT.

V and J are TRBV2 and TRBJ2-3; 9 bases are a match to TRBD2. Trimming removed 4 bases from V and 3 bases from J; junction bases left unmatched: 5. The CDR3 extends over 15 amino acids. Germline V gene sequence: CDR1 SNHLY, CDR2 FYNNEI. The chain's CDR3 is CASSVAGAFTDTQYF. The CDR3 nucleotides are TGTGCCAGCAGTGTAGCGGGAGCGTTTACAGATACGCAGTATTTT.

The rearrangement links TRBV7-6 to TRBJ2-3; D remains unclear. Trimming took 5 bases from V and 6 from J, leaving 6 bases between them. In germline, CDR1 is SGHVS, CDR2 FNYEAQ. The CDR3 spans 11 residues. DNA of the CDR3: TGTGCCAGCAGCCAAGGGGATACGCAGTATTTT. Amino acids: CASSQGDTQYF.

The rearrangement joins TRBV7-9 to TRBJ2-7; the match to TRBD1 covers 9 bases. CDR1 is SEHNR and CDR2 is FQNEAQ in the germline V gene (reference sequence). The trim removed 4 bases at V and 5 bases at J, leaving 6 bases unmatched. The CDR3 has 14 residues. CDR3 nucleotide sequence: TGTGCCAGCAGCTCCACAGGGGGCCGCGACGAGCAGTACTTC. Translated: CASSSTGGRDEQYF.

V gene TRBV6-1 combines with J gene TRBJ2-3, with 8 bases identical to TRBD1. Germline CDR1 and CDR2: MNHNS and SASEGT. This CDR3 spans 15 amino acids. Trimming removed 7 bases from V and 4 bases from J; junction bases left unmatched: 10. CDR3 sequence reads: CASILYGQGPDTQYF. CDR3 coding DNA: TGTGCCAGCATTCTTTACGGACAGGGCCCAGATACGCAGTATTTT.

This clone was seen a single time. The chain links TRBV7-9 to TRBJ1-2, with 7 bases lining up with TRBD1. Trimming cost V 1 base and J 8 bases; bases outside gene matches: 7. CDR3 length equals 14 residues. Germline V gene lookup returns CDR1 SEHNR and CDR2 FQNEAQ (reference sequence). As DNA, the CDR3 is TGTGCCAGCAGCTTAGGACAGGGCAGGAGGGGCTACACCTTC. Its protein product is CASSLGQGRRGYTF.

V gene TRBV4-1 combines with J gene TRBJ2-3; D tentatively reads TRBD1 or TRBD2 (5 bases each). V was pared by 4 bases and J by 6 bases, with 23 bases between. CDR1 MGHRA and CDR2 YSYEKL come from the germline V gene. This CDR3 has 17 amino acids. DNA of the CDR3: TGCGCCAGCAGCCCCATCATGGGGGACCAGCGTCGGGATACGCAGTATTTT. Translation gives CASSPIMGDQRRDTQYF.

This sequence joins TRBV28 and TRBJ2-2; D is perhaps TRBD2 (6 bases). The CDR3 is 17 residues long. The V gene lost 0 bases and the J gene lost 2 bases, with 13 bases spanning the gap. Germline lookup yields CDR1 MDHEN and CDR2 SYDVKM. The CDR3 DNA is TGTGCCAGCAGTTTATGGTCCTTAGCGGATAACACCGGGGAGCTGTTTTTT. Translated, it gives CASSLWSLADNTGELFF.